Listed below are T cell receptor beta chains from one sample, sequenced in a study of blood T cell repertoires in COVID-19. Assay: immunoSEQ multiplex PCR; the TCRdb copy retains only in-frame clones and omits some. This repertoire shows 250,000 or so clones, about 84% found once; its top ten account for more than 2%. Sequencing was carried out using PBMCs or T cells enriched from blood (not recorded which). These receptors were taken from a woman aged 45-59 years who had recovered from COVID-19. Each CDR3 is given with its conserved first and last residue. The D gene is left open where the match is weak. Clone size appears in some rows only: once, few, many, or a class for an expanded clone.

V gene	J gene	clone size	D gene	CDR3 DNA	CDR3 protein
TRBV7-3	TRBJ2-1	.	TRBD2	TGTGCCAGCAGCTTAACGAGGACTAGCTATGAGCAGTTCTTC	CASSLTRTSYEQFF
TRBV6-2/TRBV6-3	TRBJ1-4	.	TRBD1	TGTGCCAGCAGTCGACAGGGTGGTGAAAAACTGTTTTTT	CASSRQGGEKLFF
TRBV2	TRBJ1-2	.	.	TGTGCCAGCAGTGATCAGGGTACGGACTATGGCTACACCTTC	CASSDQGTDYGYTF
TRBV9	TRBJ2-1	once	TRBD2	TGTGCCAGCAGCCCGGCTAGCGGCTCCTACAATGAGCAGTTCTTC	CASSPASGSYNEQFF
TRBV2	TRBJ2-4	.	.	TGTGCCAGCAAGCGGGCGGGCGCTGCCAAAAACATTCAGTACTTC	CASKRAGAAKNIQYF
TRBV30	TRBJ1-4	.	.	TGTGCCGGACGCCGGGCCGGGGATGAAAAACTGTTTTTT	CAGRRAGDEKLFF
TRBV19	TRBJ1-1	.	.	TGTGCCAGTAGTGTTTGGAACACGGGGACTGAAGCTTTCTTT	CASSVWNTGTEAFF
TRBV27	TRBJ1-5	.	TRBD1	TGTGCCACCGGACAGGGCTCCCTTAGCAATCAGCCCCAGCATTTT	CATGQGSLSNQPQHF
TRBV2	TRBJ1-5	.	.	TGTGCCAGCAGTGACGACAGTTATAGCAATCAGCCCCAGCATTTT	CASSDDSYSNQPQHF
TRBV30	TRBJ2-7	.	TRBD1	TGTGCCTGGAGTGCCCAGCCAGGGGGCGAGCAGTACTTC	CAWSAQPGGEQYF
TRBV28	TRBJ1-2	.	.	TGTGCCAGCAGTTTATCCTCTCGCCAGGACTATGGCTACACCTTC	CASSLSSRQDYGYTF